Listed here is a single T cell receptor beta chain. Per germline, CDR1 MNHNY and CDR2 SVGAGI (reference sequence). CDR3 length: 14 amino acids. The V gene end was trimmed by 5 bases and the J gene end by 5 bases; junction bases not matched to a gene: 4. This specimen comes from a study of PD-1 and CTLA-4 blockade in melanoma. Only in-frame clones appear in the TCRdb table, and some are missing; sequencing was by immunoSEQ multiplex PCR. Among some 29,000 clones, roughly 91% were seen once, and the ten largest hold roughly 8.1%. The clonotype originates from a human donor with melanoma. V usage is TRBV6-6 and J usage is TRBJ1-5; 9 bases align to TRBD1. The sample in question was CD8+ T cells from peripheral blood, obtained before anti-PD-1 treatment. CDR3 residues: CASSTGQGYQPQHF. The CDR3 nucleotides read TGTGCCAGCAGTACCGGACAGGGGTATCAGCCCCAGCATTTT.